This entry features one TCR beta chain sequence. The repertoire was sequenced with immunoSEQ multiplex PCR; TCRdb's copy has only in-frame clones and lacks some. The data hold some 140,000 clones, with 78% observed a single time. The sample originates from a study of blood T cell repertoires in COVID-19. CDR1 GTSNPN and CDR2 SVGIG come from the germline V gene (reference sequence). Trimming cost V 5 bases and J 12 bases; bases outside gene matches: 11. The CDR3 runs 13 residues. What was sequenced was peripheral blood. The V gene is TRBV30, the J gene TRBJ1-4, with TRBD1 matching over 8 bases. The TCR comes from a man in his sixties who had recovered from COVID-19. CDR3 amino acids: CAWGDRTITQLFF. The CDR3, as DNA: TGTGCCTGGGGGGACAGGACCATAACCCAACTGTTTTTT.